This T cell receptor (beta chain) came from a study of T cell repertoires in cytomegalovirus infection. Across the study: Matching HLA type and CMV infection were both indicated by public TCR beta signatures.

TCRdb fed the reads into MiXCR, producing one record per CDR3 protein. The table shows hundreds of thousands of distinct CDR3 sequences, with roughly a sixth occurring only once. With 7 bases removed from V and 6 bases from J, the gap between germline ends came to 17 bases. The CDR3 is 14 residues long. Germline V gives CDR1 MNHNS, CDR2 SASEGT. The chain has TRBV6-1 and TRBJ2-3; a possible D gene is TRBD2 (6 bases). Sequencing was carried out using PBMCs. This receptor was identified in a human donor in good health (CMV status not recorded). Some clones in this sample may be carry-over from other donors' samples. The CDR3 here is CASKTGTATDTQYF. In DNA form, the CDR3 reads TGTGCCAGCAAAACCGGGACTGCGACGGATACGCAGTATTTT.